This T cell receptor beta chain was documented in a study of T-cell memory formation after mild COVID-19. TCRdb reprocessed the 5' RACE reads via MiXCR and lists one record per CDR3 protein. The table includes fewer than 110,000 distinct CDR3 sequences, roughly an eighth detected once. There are 13 residues in the CDR3. V lost 1 base and J lost 1, with 7 bases in between. Germline V gives CDR1 DFQATT, CDR2 SNEGSKA (reference sequence). The gene calls are TRBV20-1 and TRBJ1-1; D might be TRBD1 (6 bases). This sequence originates from a man aged 18 to 35 who had mild COVID-19 (a few samples of this study predate the infection). Cell type and time point are not known. The sample taken for sequencing was PBMCs or a T cell subset sorted from them (not recorded which). The CDR3 DNA reads as TGCAGTGCTAGAGGGACAGAGAACACTGAAGCTTTCTTT. Its translation: CSARGTENTEAFF.